The clone carrying this TCR beta chain was observed many times. As yet, its antigen is unknown. This sample is part of a study of identical twins. MiXCR was run by TCRdb on the 5' RACE reads, yielding one entry per CDR3 protein. The table records roughly 280,000 distinct CDR3 sequences, roughly 10% of them present only once. Study outcomes and limitations: In cord blood, abundant beta clonotypes had fewer insertions; memory showed no trend.

The V gene's germline CDR1 is SQVTM and CDR2 ANQGSEA. This CDR3 contains 12 residues. The trim removed 3 bases at V and 4 bases at J, leaving 2 bases unmatched. This sample also belongs to another study, concerning yellow fever vaccine responses in identical twins.

Sequenced material: CD8+ T cells sorted from blood. This TCR derives from a woman aged 18-35 years in good health. The J gene is TRBJ2-7, the V gene TRBV29-1; 8 bases are a match to TRBD1. In DNA form, the CDR3 reads TGCAGCGTTGAGGACAGGGTATACGAGCAGTACTTC. Translated: CSVEDRVYEQYF.